The 25 T cell receptor beta chains below all came from one sample that was sequenced in a study of T-cell reconstitution after alpha-beta-depleted transplantation in children. This sample's TCRbeta library carried unique molecular identifier barcodes. One entry per CDR3 protein, called by TCRdb with MiXCR from the PCR reads. Among hundreds of thousands of distinct CDR3 sequences listed, over 9.5% were seen once. Sample: PBMCs, taken before TCRalphabeta/CD19-depleted stem cell transplant. All receptors derive from a child aged 2-15 years with inherited bone marrow failure, due to receive a stem cell transplant.

This clonotype was seen ten or more times. The chain recombines TRBV5-1 with TRBJ2-5; TRBD2 aligns across 8 bases. The CDR3 totals 16 residues. V was clipped by 0 bases and J by 2 bases; unmatched bases: 6. In germline, CDR1 is SGHRS, CDR2 YFSETQ. The CDR3 DNA reads TGCGCCAGCAGCTTGGTTGGTAGCGGGAATCAAGAGACCCAGTACTTC. Its translation: CASSLVGSGNQETQYF.

This clonotype was seen repeatedly, ten times or more. V and J are TRBV11-1 and TRBJ2-3, with 9 bases matching TRBD1. This CDR3 has 18 amino acids. The trim removed 2 bases at V and 1 base at J, leaving 10 bases unmatched. Germline values: CDR1 SGHAT, CDR2 FQDESV (reference sequence). The CDR3, as DNA: TGTGCCAGCAGCTTACTCCCCTGGACAGGGGTGGGCACAGATACGCAGTATTTT. Translated: CASSLLPWTGVGTDTQYF.

The chain uses TRBV4-3 and TRBJ2-6, with D possibly being TRBD1 (5 bases). This CDR3 has 19 amino acids. The V end was cut by 0 bases, the J end by 0 bases, with 15 bases between. Germline V gives CDR1 LGHNA, CDR2 YSLEER. In DNA form, the CDR3 reads TGCGCCAGCAGCCAAGATCTAGGGGTCCCCCTCTCTGGGGCCAACGTCCTGACTTTC. Protein: CASSQDLGVPLSGANVLTF.

This clonotype was recorded a few times. The chain employs TRBV5-5 and TRBJ2-2; no clear D gene. The CDR3 is 14 amino acids. CDR1 SGHKS and CDR2 YYEKEE come from the germline V gene (reference sequence). Deletions cut 3 bases from V and 2 bases from J, with 8 bases between. The CDR3 loop is CASSSFANTGELFF. CDR3 sequence (DNA): TGTGCCAGCAGCTCCTTTGCAAACACCGGGGAGCTGTTTTTT.

This clonotype occurred many times. This sequence joins TRBV7-9 and TRBJ2-1, with 9 bases fitting TRBD2. Germline V lookup: CDR1 SEHNR, CDR2 FQNEAQ (reference sequence). The CDR3 has 14 residues. The V segment lost 3 bases and the J segment 8 bases; nucleotides outside the gene matches: 5. The CDR3 region is CASSFLAGRDEQFF. In nucleotides, the CDR3 is TGTGCCAGCAGCTTCCTAGCGGGAAGGGATGAGCAGTTCTTC.

Ten or more counts support this clonotype. V and J are TRBV11-2 and TRBJ2-5; D may be TRBD2 (6 bases). The germline CDR1 and CDR2 sequences are SGHAT and FQNNGV. The CDR3 consists of 15 residues. V shed 4 bases and J shed 1 base, with 13 bases lying between them. CDR3 amino acids: CASSYGTSIQETQYF. The CDR3 nucleotides are TGTGCCAGCAGCTACGGGACTTCTATCCAAGAGACCCAGTACTTC. Based on the CDR3 plus reference TRBV11-2 and TRBJ2-5, the full variable domain is EAGVAQSPRYKIIEKRQSVAFWCNPISGHATLYWYQQILGQGPKLLIQFQNNGVVDDSQLPKDRFSAERLKGVDSTLKIQPAKLEDSAVYLCASSYGTSIQETQYFGPGTRLLVL.

To note about this clonotype: A single base separates this from a much larger clone, so it may be a read error. This chain uses TRBV2 with TRBJ2-5; unclear D gene. The CDR3 covers 13 residues. Per the germline V gene, CDR1 is SNHLY and CDR2 is FYNNEI. With 8 bases removed from V and 5 bases from J, the gap between germline ends came to 15 bases. DNA of the CDR3: TGTGCCAGCTGTTCCCTCGGGCAGGAGACCCAGTACTTC. It yields the protein CASCSLGQETQYF.

This clonotype was detected ten times or more. CDR3 nucleotides: TGTGCCAGCAGTTTCTCAGACACCGGGGAGCTGTTTTTT. As protein: CASSFSDTGELFF. The rearrangement uses TRBV12-3 or TRBV12-4 and TRBJ2-2; D is undetermined. The CDR3 has 13 amino acids. Trimming removed 3 bases from V and 3 bases from J, with 5 bases in between.

This clonotype occurred many times. This chain connects TRBV28 to TRBJ2-4, with D unclear. The germline V gene has CDR1 MDHEN and CDR2 SYDVKM. CDR3 size: 16 residues. The ends were cut back, 6 bases at V and 0 bases at J, with 15 bases in the middle. The CDR3 is CASSRMGQLAKNIQYF. The CDR3 region has the DNA TGTGCCAGCAGCCGGATGGGTCAGCTAGCCAAAAACATTCAGTACTTC.

This clonotype has ten or more counts. The V gene is TRBV6-1, the J gene TRBJ2-2; D not certain. Germline lookup yields CDR1 MNHNS and CDR2 SASEGT. This CDR3 is 14 amino acids long. V was shortened by 6 bases and J by 6 bases, with 14 bases between the two germline ends. CDR3 amino acids: CASRLEISPGELFF. The CDR3 bases are TGTGCCAGCAGGCTCGAAATCTCCCCCGGGGAGCTGTTTTTT.

Many counts were recorded for this clonotype. For the CDR3, the DNA is TGCGCCAGCAGCCCTGACAGGGATCAGCCCCAGCATTTT. The encoded protein is CASSPDRDQPQHF. V is TRBV5-1 and J is TRBJ1-5; 7 bases fit TRBD1. V was pared by 4 bases and J by 5 bases, with 3 bases of the junction left unmatched. The CDR3 covers 13 residues. The V gene's germline CDR1 is SGHRS and CDR2 YFSETQ.

This clonotype was seen more than once but under ten times. The chain combines TRBV18 with TRBJ2-1; no reliable D call. CDR3 size: 15 residues. V lost 5 bases, J lost 4 bases, and 15 bases lay in between. Germline CDR1 KGHSH, CDR2 LQKENI. The CDR3 region is CASSGPSSAYNEQFF. The CDR3 region has the DNA TGTGCCAGCTCAGGGCCCTCCTCTGCATACAATGAGCAGTTCTTC.

This clonotype was detected many times. The chain has TRBV2 and TRBJ1-5; 8 positions agree with TRBD1. Germline assignment: CDR1 SNHLY and CDR2 FYNNEI. Trimming removed 5 bases from V and 12 bases from J; junction bases left unmatched: 6. The CDR3 has 12 amino acids. The CDR3 DNA reads TGTGCCAGCAGTCGGGACAGGATCTACCAGCATTTT. Its protein is CASSRDRIYQHF.

Ten or more counts support this clonotype. The gene calls are TRBV7-2 and TRBJ2-7; D is undetermined. This CDR3 is 13 amino acids long. Trimming removed 4 bases from V and 1 base from J, with 8 bases in between. The germline V gene encodes CDR1 SGHTA and CDR2 FQGNSA. The CDR3 reads CASSSRFSYEQYF. The DNA of the CDR3 is TGTGCCAGCAGCTCCCGGTTTTCCTACGAGCAGTACTTC.

This clonotype was detected a few times. The CDR3 nucleotides are TGTGCCAGCTCATACAGCCTCAATGAGCAGTTCTTC. Amino acid sequence: CASSYSLNEQFF. The chain joins TRBV18 to TRBJ2-1; the D is unclear. CDR1 is KGHSH, CDR2 LQKENI, per germline. There are 12 residues in the CDR3. V lost 5 bases and J lost 6, with 8 bases in between.

Many counts were recorded for this clonotype. This chain connects TRBV12-3 or TRBV12-4 to TRBJ2-1; TRBD2 matches at 11 bases. With V trimmed by 5 bases and J by 6 bases, 9 bases remained unmatched. The CDR3 has 16 residues. The DNA for the CDR3 is TGTGCCAGCAGTGCCCTTAGCGGGAGGGCCACCAATGAGCAGTTCTTC. Translated, it gives CASSALSGRATNEQFF.

This clonotype was counted ten times or more. The chain has TRBV7-9 and TRBJ1-2, with 8 positions matching TRBD1. The J segment lost 1 base and the V segment lost 5 bases, leaving 6 bases of the junction unmatched. Germline CDR1 SEHNR, CDR2 FQNEAQ (reference sequence). The CDR3 length is 15 residues. The CDR3 loop is CASSTRDRINYGYTF. The DNA of the CDR3 is TGTGCCAGCAGCACGCGGGACAGGATTAACTATGGCTACACCTTC.

This clonotype came up many times. This chain uses TRBV6-5 with TRBJ2-1; no clear D. Germline CDR1 is MNHEY and CDR2 is SVGAGI. Trimming pared 3 bases from V and 9 bases from J, leaving 9 bases between. This CDR3 spans 12 amino acids. CDR3 nucleotide sequence: TGTGCCAGCAGTTATCGGTATGGTGAGCAGTTCTTC. It yields the protein CASSYRYGEQFF.

This clonotype came up many times. J is TRBJ2-7 and V is TRBV7-2; D perhaps matches TRBD1 (7 bases). The CDR3 sequence is 14 residues long. From germline, CDR1 is SGHTA and CDR2 FQGNSA. Trimming left V 4 bases short and J 6 bases short, with 16 bases between. The CDR3 reads CASSSRQGAGEQYF. CDR3 bases: TGTGCCAGCAGCTCTCGACAGGGAGCGGGCGAGCAGTACTTC.

This clonotype came up many times. J is TRBJ1-6 and V is TRBV9; no clear D. Germline lookup yields CDR1 SGDLS and CDR2 YYNGEE. The CDR3 consists of 17 residues. V was pared by 5 bases and J by 2 bases, with 17 bases between. CDR3 sequence (DNA): TGTGCCAGCAGGCTAGGAGGGCCAGGAGCCTATAATTCACCCCTCCACTTT. This sequence encodes CASRLGGPGAYNSPLHF. The full variable domain, its missing parts supplied by reference TRBV9 and TRBJ1-6, is DSGVTQTPKHLITATGQRVTLRCSPRSGDLSVYWYQQSLDQGLQFLIQYYNGEERAKGNILERFSAQQFPDLHSELNLSSLELGDSALYFCASRLGGPGAYNSPLHFGNGTRLTVT.

There are many counts of this clonotype. This chain joins TRBV28 and TRBJ1-5; 7 bases line up with TRBD1. This CDR3 comprises 16 residues. Germline CDR1 reads MDHEN; CDR2 reads SYDVKM. Trimming cost V 5 bases and J 4 bases; bases outside gene matches: 11. CDR3 bases: TGTGCCAGCAGTCCGACAGGTTCAGGGGGAAATCAGCCCCAGCATTTT. It yields the protein CASSPTGSGGNQPQHF.

There are many counts of this clonotype. The chain uses TRBV29-1 and TRBJ1-1; maybe TRBD1 (6 bases). Germline-derived CDR1 and CDR2 are SQVTM and ANQGSEA. V was pared by 7 bases and J by 6 bases, with 12 bases between. The CDR3 extends over 11 amino acids. The CDR3 loop is CSAVTGPEAFF. The CDR3 bases are TGCAGCGCTGTTACAGGGCCTGAAGCTTTCTTT.

The table lists this clonotype with many counts. The chain carries TRBV25-1 and TRBJ2-1; D perhaps matches TRBD1 (6 bases). This CDR3 contains 14 residues. Per the germline V gene, CDR1 is MGHDK and CDR2 is SYGVNS. Trimming took 5 bases from V and 7 from J, leaving 15 bases between them. The DNA of the CDR3 is TGTGCCAGCAGTTATCCAGGGGACCTTAATGAGCAGTTCTTC. This codes for CASSYPGDLNEQFF.

This clonotype was seen repeatedly, ten times or more. The chain recombines TRBV7-2 with TRBJ2-7, with D perhaps matching TRBD2 (6 bases). In germline, CDR1 is SGHTA, CDR2 FQGNSA. CDR3 length equals 15 residues. Trimming cost V 0 bases and J 1 base, with 10 bases left between them. This CDR3 reads CASSLAGTSSYEQYF. CDR3 coding DNA: TGTGCCAGCAGCTTAGCTGGGACTTCATCCTACGAGCAGTACTTC.

Ten or more counts support this clonotype. This chain links TRBV3-1 with TRBJ1-6; TRBD1 aligns across 8 bases. This CDR3 has 16 amino acids. The J segment lost 8 bases and the V segment lost 3 bases, leaving 9 bases of the junction unmatched. The germline V gene has CDR1 LGHDT and CDR2 YNNKEL (reference sequence). CDR3 amino acids: CASSQDYRGFDSPLHF. The CDR3 coding sequence is TGTGCCAGCAGCCAGGACTACAGGGGGTTCGATTCACCCCTCCACTTT.